These 13 T cell receptor beta chains were all obtained from the same sample, sequenced in a study of T-cell reconstitution after alpha-beta-depleted transplantation in children. General study results and limits: Fresh T-cell production supplied most of the T-cell counts and diversity seen one year after transplant.

Unique molecular identifiers were incorporated when the TCRbeta library was constructed. MiXCR, applied by TCRdb to the PCR reads, yields one record per CDR3 protein. The table records some 300,000 distinct CDR3 sequences, 7.5% to 9% of them present only once. The antigens of these receptors remain unknown. The specimen comprised peripheral blood, sampled 360 days after TCRalphabeta/CD19-depleted stem cell transplant. The receptors were sampled from a female patient younger than 10 who had a stem cell transplant for Fanconi anemia, so the T cells may come from the graft donor.

This clonotype was seen repeatedly, ten times or more. This chain uses TRBV18 with TRBJ2-5; maybe TRBD1 (6 bases). The V end lost 3 bases, the J end lost 1 base, and 9 bases lay between the germline ends. Germline V gives CDR1 KGHSH, CDR2 LQKENI. This CDR3 has 14 amino acids. The CDR3 spells CASSPGHFQETQYF. For the CDR3, the DNA is TGTGCCAGCTCACCGGGACATTTCCAAGAGACCCAGTACTTC.

This clonotype was recorded many times. CDR3 sequence reads: CSARDLGISETQYF. As DNA, the CDR3 is TGCAGTGCTAGAGATCTCGGGATATCGGAGACCCAGTACTTC. The chain uses TRBV20-1 and TRBJ2-5, with D perhaps TRBD2 (5 bases). V was pared by 0 bases and J by 5 bases, with 13 bases between. Per the germline V gene, CDR1 is DFQATT and CDR2 is SNEGSKA (reference sequence). This CDR3 is built from 14 residues.

This clonotype was counted ten times or more. The chain uses TRBV20-1 and TRBJ2-7; the D is unclear. The germline V gene has CDR1 DFQATT and CDR2 SNEGSKA (reference sequence). The CDR3 extends over 13 amino acids. The germline V and J ends were trimmed by 6 bases and 7 bases, with 19 bases remaining between them. The CDR3 region is CSANIGVVGEQYF. The CDR3 bases are TGCAGTGCAAACATTGGGGTTGTGGGGGAGCAGTACTTC.

At least ten counts were recorded for this clonotype. The gene calls are TRBV5-1 and TRBJ2-1; 7 bases map to TRBD2. Germline lookup yields CDR1 SGHRS and CDR2 YFSETQ. The CDR3 length is 13 residues. The trim removed 4 bases at V and 8 bases at J, leaving 6 bases unmatched. The CDR3 spells CASSGSSGHEQFF. The CDR3 DNA reads TGCGCCAGCAGCGGTTCTAGCGGCCATGAGCAGTTCTTC. The entire variable domain, with the rest obtained from reference TRBV5-1 and TRBJ2-1, is as follows: KAGVTQTPRYLIKTRGQQVTLSCSPISGHRSVSWYQQTPGQGLQFLFEYFSETQRNKGNFPGRFSGRQFSNSRSEMNVSTLELGDSALYLCASSGSSGHEQFFGPGTRLTVL.

Many counts were recorded for this clonotype. The V and J genes are TRBV5-1 and TRBJ2-1; the D gene is possibly TRBD2 (6 bases). V was shortened by 3 bases and J by 0 bases, with 13 bases between the two germline ends. CDR3 length equals 16 residues. Germline-derived CDR1 and CDR2 are SGHRS and YFSETQ. As DNA, the CDR3 is TGCGCCAGCAGCTCGGGACTCAGGAGCTCCTACAATGAGCAGTTCTTC. Translated: CASSSGLRSSYNEQFF.

V usage is TRBV5-1 and J usage is TRBJ2-1, with 14 bases fitting TRBD2. The CDR3 totals 14 residues. J gave up 10 bases and V 0 bases, and 0 bases lay outside the gene matches. CDR1 and CDR2 from the germline V gene are SGHRS and YFSETQ. CDR3 DNA sequence: TGCGCCAGCAGCTTGGGGACTAGCGGGGGGGAGCAGTTCTTC. Its protein product is CASSLGTSGGEQFF.

The V and J genes are TRBV7-9 and TRBJ2-7, with D perhaps given as TRBD1 or TRBD2 (5 bases each). Trimming stripped 1 base from V and 8 bases from J, with 12 bases between. This CDR3 is 13 amino acids long. CDR1 and CDR2 (germline): SEHNR, FQNEAQ (reference sequence). CDR3 in amino acids: CASSLGDRDKQYF. The CDR3, as DNA: TGTGCCAGCAGCTTAGGGGACCGCGACAAGCAGTACTTC.

The chain couples TRBV5-1 to TRBJ1-4; 9 nucleotides line up with TRBD1. V dropped 0 bases and J dropped 2; count of bases not matched to a gene: 5. From germline, CDR1 is SGHRS and CDR2 YFSETQ. The CDR3 sequence is 17 residues long. Here the CDR3 reads CASSLAGTGNTNEKLFF. CDR3 in DNA: TGCGCCAGCAGCTTGGCAGGGACAGGGAATACTAATGAAAAACTGTTTTTT.

Ten or more counts support this clonotype. The gene calls are TRBV7-8 and TRBJ2-7; no definite D call. The V gene lost 5 bases and the J gene lost 7 bases, with 12 bases spanning the gap. This CDR3 is built from 12 residues. Per germline, CDR1 SGHVS and CDR2 FQNEAQ. The CDR3 region is CASSPSLPEQYF. In DNA, the CDR3 is TGTGCCAGCAGCCCCAGTTTACCAGAGCAGTACTTC.

This clonotype was seen at least ten times. The rearrangement links TRBV12-3 or TRBV12-4 to TRBJ2-6; no definite D call. The CDR3 totals 15 residues. Trimming stripped 2 bases from V and 4 bases from J, with 9 bases between. The CDR3: CASSLFQAGANVLTF. In DNA form, the CDR3 reads TGTGCCAGCAGTTTATTCCAAGCCGGGGCCAACGTCCTGACTTTC.

This clonotype has only a few counts. The genes are TRBV20-1 and TRBJ2-3; 9 bases line up with TRBD1. The trim removed 6 bases at V and 5 bases at J, leaving 12 bases unmatched. The germline V gene encodes CDR1 DFQATT and CDR2 SNEGSKA (reference sequence). This CDR3 has 15 amino acids. DNA of the CDR3: TGCAGTGCCCAGACCCCCGCGACAGGGGGAGATACGCAGTATTTT. Its protein product is CSAQTPATGGDTQYF.

The CDR3 loop is CASSVGNPQETQYF. DNA for the CDR3: TGTGCCAGCAGCGTCGGAAACCCCCAAGAGACCCAGTACTTC. The rearrangement uses TRBV9 and TRBJ2-5; D unresolved. V lost 2 bases to trimming and J lost 1 base, with 9 bases between them. The CDR3 is made up of 14 amino acids. Germline assignment: CDR1 SGDLS and CDR2 YYNGEE.

The table lists this clonotype with many counts. This rearrangement joins TRBV5-1 to TRBJ2-3; perhaps TRBD2 as D (6 bases). This CDR3 has 17 amino acids. Germline values: CDR1 SGHRS, CDR2 YFSETQ. The germline V and J ends were trimmed by 2 bases and 1 base, with 17 bases remaining between them. CDR3 nucleotides: TGCGCCAGCAGCTTACGGGACTCCGGGATGGGCACAGATACGCAGTATTTT. Amino acid sequence: CASSLRDSGMGTDTQYF.